The rows below give T cell receptor beta chains drawn from one sample of a study of blood T cell repertoires in COVID-19. Some clones are missing from TCRdb's copy, which holds only in-frame ones; the method was immunoSEQ multiplex PCR. The data show 75,000 to 100,000 clones, roughly 82% seen once. The sample taken for sequencing was peripheral blood. Source of these receptors: a middle-aged man with active or convalescent COVID-19. Both conserved end residues are part of each CDR3. A D gene is named only where the DNA matches it firmly. Clone size, where shown, is once, few, many, or a class for clones that have expanded.

>TRBD2|NA|TRBV11-3|TRBJ2-3
TGTGCCAGCAGCCACGGGACTAGCGGGGGGGCGGATACGCAGTATTTT
CASSHGTSGGADTQYF
>TRBD1|NA|TRBV9|TRBJ1-1
TGTGCCAGCAGCGTAGAGGACAGGGTCCTCACTGAAGCTTTCTTT
CASSVEDRVLTEAFF
>TRBD1|NA|TRBV5-1|TRBJ2-7
TGCGCCAGCAGGATCCAGGGGGCGTCCGTCGACGAGCAGTACTTC
CASRIQGASVDEQYF
>TRBD1|NA|TRBV24-1|TRBJ2-1
TGTGCCACCAGTGATACCGGGACAGGGACTGGCAATGAGCAGTTCTTC
CATSDTGTGTGNEQFF
>NA|NA|TRBV19|TRBJ1-5
TGTGCCAGTAGGAGCAGCCCAGGGGGCAATCAGCCCCAGCATTTT
CASRSSPGGNQPQHF
>NA|NA|TRBV2|TRBJ2-4
TGTGCCAGCAGTGAAGTTAGAGACATTCAGTACTTC
CASSEVRDIQYF
>NA|NA|TRBV9|TRBJ2-5
TGTGCCAGCAGCGTAGAAGAAGGCGGGGTCCAGACCCAGTACTTC
CASSVEEGGVQTQYF
>TRBD1|NA|TRBV28|TRBJ2-2
TGTGCCAGCAGCTCGGTGGGACAGGGGGCCGCCGGGGAGCTGTTTTTT
CASSSVGQGAAGELFF
>NA|NA|TRBV4-1|TRBJ1-5
TGCGCCAGCAGCCAAGATCCCGTTTATAGCAATCAGCCCCAGCATTTT
CASSQDPVYSNQPQHF
>NA|NA|TRBV6-5|TRBJ1-2
TGTGCCGTACAGGGTGCATCGGGTGGCTACACCTTC
CAVQGASGGYTF
>NA|once|TRBV18|TRBJ1-3
TGTGCCAGCTCACCAATAACAGACTCTGGAAACACCATATATTTT
CASSPITDSGNTIYF
>TRBD1|few|TRBV4-1|TRBJ2-7
TGCGCCAGCAGCCAAGAAGGACAGGTCTCCTACGAGCAGTACTTC
CASSQEGQVSYEQYF
>TRBD1|NA|TRBV6-1|TRBJ1-6
TGTGCCAGCAGTGATCACAGGGGGAGTAATTCACCCCTCCACTTT
CASSDHRGSNSPLHF
>NA|few|TRBV19|TRBJ1-5
TGTGCCAGTAGTAACCTCGCACAGGACCATCAGCCCCAGCATTTT
CASSNLAQDHQPQHF
>TRBD2|NA|TRBV27|TRBJ2-3
TGTGCCAGCAGAGGACTAGCGGGTACTAGCACAGATACGCAGTATTTT
CASRGLAGTSTDTQYF
>TRBD1|once|TRBV11-2|TRBJ2-1
TGTGCCAGCAGCTCCCGGGACAGGGGGCGCGATGAGCAGTTCTTC
CASSSRDRGRDEQFF
>TRBD1|NA|TRBV5-1|TRBJ2-3
TGCGCCAGCAGCTTGGAGACAGGGGGAAATACGCAGTATTTT
CASSLETGGNTQYF
>NA|NA|TRBV5-1|TRBJ2-2
TGCGCCAGCAGCTTGGGAGGAGAAGGCACCGGGGAGCTGTTTTTT
CASSLGGEGTGELFF